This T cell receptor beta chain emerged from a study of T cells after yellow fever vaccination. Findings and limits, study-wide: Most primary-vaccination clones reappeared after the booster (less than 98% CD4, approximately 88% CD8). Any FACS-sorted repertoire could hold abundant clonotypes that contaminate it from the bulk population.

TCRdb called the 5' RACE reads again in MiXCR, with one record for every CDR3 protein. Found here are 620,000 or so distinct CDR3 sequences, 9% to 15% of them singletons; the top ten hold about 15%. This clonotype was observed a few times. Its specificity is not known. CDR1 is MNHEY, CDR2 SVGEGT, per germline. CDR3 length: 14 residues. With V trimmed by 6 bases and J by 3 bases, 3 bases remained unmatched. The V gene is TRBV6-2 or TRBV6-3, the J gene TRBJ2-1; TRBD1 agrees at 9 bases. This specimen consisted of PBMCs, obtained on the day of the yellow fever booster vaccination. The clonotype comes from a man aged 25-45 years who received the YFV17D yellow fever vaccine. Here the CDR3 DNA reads TGTGCCAGCAGACAGGGGGCGGACTACAATGAGCAGTTCTTC. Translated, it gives CASRQGADYNEQFF.